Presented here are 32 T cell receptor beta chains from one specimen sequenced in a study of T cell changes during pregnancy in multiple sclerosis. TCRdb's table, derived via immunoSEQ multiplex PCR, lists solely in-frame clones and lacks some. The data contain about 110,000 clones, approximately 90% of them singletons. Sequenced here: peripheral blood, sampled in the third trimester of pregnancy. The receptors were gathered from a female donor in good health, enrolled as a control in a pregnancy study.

CDR3 amino acids: CSARGSSEAFF. CDR3 DNA sequence: TGCAGTGCTAGAGGGAGCTCTGAAGCTTTCTTT. V usage is TRBV20-1 and J usage is TRBJ1-1, with D uncertain. V lost 1 base to trimming and J lost 6 bases, with 6 bases between them. CDR3 length: 11 amino acids. CDR1 DFQATT and CDR2 SNEGSKA come from the germline V gene (reference sequence).

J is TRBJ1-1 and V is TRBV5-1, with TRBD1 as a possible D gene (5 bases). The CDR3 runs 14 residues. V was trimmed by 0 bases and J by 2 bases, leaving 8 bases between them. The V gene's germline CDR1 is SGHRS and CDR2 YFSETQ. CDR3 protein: CASSLGRANTEAFF. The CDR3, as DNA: TGCGCCAGCAGCTTGGGCAGGGCTAACACTGAAGCTTTCTTT.

The CDR3 spells CAWSVLAGGPRNEQFF. The CDR3 DNA follows: TGTGCCTGGAGCGTGTTAGCGGGGGGGCCGAGGAATGAGCAGTTCTTC. V is TRBV30 and J is TRBJ2-1, with 11 bases aligning to TRBD2. CDR1 is GTSNPN, CDR2 SVGIG, per germline (reference sequence). Trimming at V came to 3 bases and at J to 7 bases, leaving 11 bases not matched to a gene. The CDR3 is made up of 16 amino acids.

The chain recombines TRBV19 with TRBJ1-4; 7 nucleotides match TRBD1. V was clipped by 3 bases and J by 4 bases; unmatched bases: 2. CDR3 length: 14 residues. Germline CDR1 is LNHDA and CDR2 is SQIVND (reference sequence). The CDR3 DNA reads TGTGCCAGTAGTATGAGACAGGGTAATGAAAAACTGTTTTTT. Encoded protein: CASSMRQGNEKLFF.

This CDR3 reads CAWSESRQSNQPQHF. Here the CDR3 DNA reads TGTGCCTGGAGTGAATCGCGACAGAGCAATCAGCCCCAGCATTTT. J is TRBJ1-5 and V is TRBV30, with D perhaps TRBD1 (5 bases). Trimming removed 1 base at V and 1 base at J, with 11 bases between. The CDR3 consists of 15 residues. In germline, CDR1 is GTSNPN, CDR2 SVGIG (reference sequence).

CDR3 residues: CASRLTGWSSLEQYF. As DNA, the CDR3 is TGTGCCAGCAGGTTGACAGGGTGGTCTTCGCTAGAGCAGTACTTC. This chain uses TRBV5-6 with TRBJ2-7, with TRBD1 identical over 7 bases. Looked up from germline, CDR1 is SGHDT and CDR2 is YYEEEE. Germline trimming cut 5 bases from V and 7 bases from J; bases unmatched to any gene: 15. The CDR3 is 15 amino acids.

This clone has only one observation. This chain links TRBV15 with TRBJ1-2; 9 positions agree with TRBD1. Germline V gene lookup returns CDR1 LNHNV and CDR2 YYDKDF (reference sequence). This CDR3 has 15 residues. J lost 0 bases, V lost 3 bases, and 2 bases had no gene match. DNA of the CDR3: TGTGCCACCAGCAGGGACAGGGGAACTAACTATGGCTACACCTTC. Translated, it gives CATSRDRGTNYGYTF.

The CDR3 DNA reads as TGTGCCTGGAGTGAAGTTGGAGGGGTCAGGGCCTCTGGGGCCAACGTCCTGACTTTC. It yields the protein CAWSEVGGVRASGANVLTF. This chain joins TRBV30 and TRBJ2-6, with D tentatively TRBD2 (6 bases). The CDR3 runs to 19 residues. Germline V gene sequence: CDR1 GTSNPN, CDR2 SVGIG (reference sequence). The germline V and J ends were trimmed by 1 base and 0 bases, with 19 bases remaining between them.

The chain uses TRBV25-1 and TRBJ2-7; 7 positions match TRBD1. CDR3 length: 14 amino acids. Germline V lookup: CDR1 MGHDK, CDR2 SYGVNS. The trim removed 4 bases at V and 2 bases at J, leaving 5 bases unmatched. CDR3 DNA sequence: TGTGCCAGCAGTGTCGACAGGGAACCCTACGAGCAGTACTTC. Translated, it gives CASSVDREPYEQYF.

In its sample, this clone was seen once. The CDR3: CASSFTGGTNEKLFF. The CDR3 coding sequence is TGTGCCAGCAGCTTTACCGGGGGTACTAATGAAAAACTGTTTTTT. The chain combines TRBV5-4 with TRBJ1-4, with D perhaps TRBD1 (5 bases). V was trimmed by 2 bases and J by 2 bases, leaving 10 bases between them. Germline CDR1 reads SGHNT; CDR2 reads YYREEE (reference sequence). The CDR3 has 15 amino acids.

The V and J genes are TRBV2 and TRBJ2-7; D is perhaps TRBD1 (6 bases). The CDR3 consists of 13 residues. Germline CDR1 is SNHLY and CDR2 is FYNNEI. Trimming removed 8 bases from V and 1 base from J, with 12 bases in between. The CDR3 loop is CASGRDISYEQYF. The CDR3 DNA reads TGTGCCAGCGGCCGGGACATATCCTACGAGCAGTACTTC.

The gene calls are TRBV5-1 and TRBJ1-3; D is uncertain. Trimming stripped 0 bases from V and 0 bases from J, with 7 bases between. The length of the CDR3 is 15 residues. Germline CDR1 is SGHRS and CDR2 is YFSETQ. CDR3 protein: CASSLAGVSGNTIYF. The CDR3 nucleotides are TGCGCCAGCAGCTTGGCCGGGGTCTCTGGAAACACCATATATTTT.

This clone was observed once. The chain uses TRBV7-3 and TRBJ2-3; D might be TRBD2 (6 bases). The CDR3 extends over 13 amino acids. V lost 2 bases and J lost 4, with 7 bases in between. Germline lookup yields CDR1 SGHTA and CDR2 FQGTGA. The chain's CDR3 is CASSLSGADTQYF. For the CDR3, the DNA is TGTGCCAGCAGCTTATCGGGAGCAGATACGCAGTATTTT.

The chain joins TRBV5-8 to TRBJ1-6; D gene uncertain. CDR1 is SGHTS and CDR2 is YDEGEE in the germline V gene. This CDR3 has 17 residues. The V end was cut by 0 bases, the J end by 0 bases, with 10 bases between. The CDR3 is CASSLEEESSYNSPLHF. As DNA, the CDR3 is TGTGCCAGCAGCTTGGAGGAGGAGAGCTCCTATAATTCACCCCTCCACTTT.

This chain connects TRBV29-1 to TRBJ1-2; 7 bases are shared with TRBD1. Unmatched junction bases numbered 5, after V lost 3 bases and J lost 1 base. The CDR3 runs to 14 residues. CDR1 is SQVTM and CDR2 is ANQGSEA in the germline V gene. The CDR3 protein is CSVEVTGVNYGYTF. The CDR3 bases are TGCAGCGTTGAGGTTACAGGGGTTAACTATGGCTACACCTTC.

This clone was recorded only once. The CDR3 bases are TGTGCCAGCACGGGACTGGGATACGAGCAGTACTTC. This codes for CASTGLGYEQYF. The V and J genes are TRBV27 and TRBJ2-7; the D gene is possibly TRBD2 (6 bases). Trimming stripped 7 bases from V and 4 bases from J, with 11 bases between. The CDR3 contains 12 residues. Germline values: CDR1 MNHEY, CDR2 SMNVEV (reference sequence).

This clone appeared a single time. DNA of the CDR3: TGTGCCAGCATCCAGGGCTTCGGAGTGAGTAAAGCTTTCTTT. As protein: CASIQGFGVSKAFF. The genes are TRBV6-6 and TRBJ1-1; D perhaps matches TRBD1 (5 bases). Germline V lookup: CDR1 MNHNY, CDR2 SVGAGI (reference sequence). The CDR3 contains 14 residues. Trimming cost V 7 bases and J 9 bases, with 21 bases left between them.

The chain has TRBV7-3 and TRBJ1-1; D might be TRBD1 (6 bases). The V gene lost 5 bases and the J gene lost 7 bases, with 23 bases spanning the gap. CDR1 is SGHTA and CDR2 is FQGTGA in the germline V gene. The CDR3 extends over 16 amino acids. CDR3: CASSPSTDRWNSEAFF. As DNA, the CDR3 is TGTGCCAGCAGCCCATCAACGGACAGATGGAATAGTGAAGCTTTCTTT.

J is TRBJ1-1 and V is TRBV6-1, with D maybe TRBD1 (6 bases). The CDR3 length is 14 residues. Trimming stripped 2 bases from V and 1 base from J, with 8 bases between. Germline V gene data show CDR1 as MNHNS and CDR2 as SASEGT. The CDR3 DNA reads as TGTGCCAGCAGTGAAAGAGGGGGGAACACTGAAGCTTTCTTT. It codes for CASSERGGNTEAFF.

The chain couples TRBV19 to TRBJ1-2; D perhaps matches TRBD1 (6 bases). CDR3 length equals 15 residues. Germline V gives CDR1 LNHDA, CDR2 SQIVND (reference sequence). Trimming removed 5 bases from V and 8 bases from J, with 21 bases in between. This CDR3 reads CASSPPWGGLEGYTF. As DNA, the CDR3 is TGTGCCAGTAGTCCCCCATGGGGGGGGCTGGAGGGCTACACCTTC.

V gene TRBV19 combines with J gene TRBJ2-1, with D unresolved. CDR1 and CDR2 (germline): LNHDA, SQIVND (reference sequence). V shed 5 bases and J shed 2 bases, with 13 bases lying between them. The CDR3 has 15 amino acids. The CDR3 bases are TGTGCCAGTAGTCCTACTAACGATCCCTACAATGAGCAGTTCTTC. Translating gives CASSPTNDPYNEQFF.

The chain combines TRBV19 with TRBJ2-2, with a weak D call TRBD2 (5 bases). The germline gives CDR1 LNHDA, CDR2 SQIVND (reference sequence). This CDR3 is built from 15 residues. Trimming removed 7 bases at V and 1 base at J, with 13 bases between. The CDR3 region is CASTQRDKNTGELFF. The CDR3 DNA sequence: TGTGCCAGTACCCAACGGGATAAGAACACCGGGGAGCTGTTTTTT.

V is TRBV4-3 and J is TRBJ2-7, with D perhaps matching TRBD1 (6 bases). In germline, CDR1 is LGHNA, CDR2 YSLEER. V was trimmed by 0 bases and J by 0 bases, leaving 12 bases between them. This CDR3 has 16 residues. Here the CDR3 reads CASSQDLDSSSYEQYF. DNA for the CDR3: TGCGCCAGCAGCCAAGACTTGGACAGCAGCTCCTACGAGCAGTACTTC.

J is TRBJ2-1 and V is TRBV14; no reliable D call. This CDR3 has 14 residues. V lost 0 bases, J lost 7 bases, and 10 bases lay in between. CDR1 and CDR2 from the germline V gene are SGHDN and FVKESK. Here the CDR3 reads CASSQEIARNEQFF. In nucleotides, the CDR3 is TGTGCCAGCAGCCAAGAAATTGCCCGGAATGAGCAGTTCTTC.

DNA for the CDR3: TGCGCCAGCAGCCATGGAGCGAGAGCAGACAGGGGGGACAACACAGATACGCAGTATTTT. This translates into CASSHGARADRGDNTDTQYF. The V call is TRBV4-3, the J call TRBJ2-3; the match to TRBD1 covers 9 bases. V lost 3 bases and J lost 2; bases outside the gene matches: 18. Germline values: CDR1 LGHNA, CDR2 YSLEER. CDR3 length: 20 residues.

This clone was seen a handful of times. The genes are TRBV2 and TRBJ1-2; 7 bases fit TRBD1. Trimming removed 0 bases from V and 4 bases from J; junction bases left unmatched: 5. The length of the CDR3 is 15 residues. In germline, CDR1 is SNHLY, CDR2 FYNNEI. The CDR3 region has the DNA TGTGCCAGCAGTGAAGCGGAACAGGGGATCTATGGCTACACCTTC. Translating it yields CASSEAEQGIYGYTF.

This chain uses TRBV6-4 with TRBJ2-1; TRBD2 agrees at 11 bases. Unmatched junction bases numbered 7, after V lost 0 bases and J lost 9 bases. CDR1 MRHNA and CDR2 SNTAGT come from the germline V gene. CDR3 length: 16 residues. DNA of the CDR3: TGTGCCAGCAGTGACTCGAATAGCGGGGGGGCCGGTGAGCAGTTCTTC. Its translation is CASSDSNSGGAGEQFF.

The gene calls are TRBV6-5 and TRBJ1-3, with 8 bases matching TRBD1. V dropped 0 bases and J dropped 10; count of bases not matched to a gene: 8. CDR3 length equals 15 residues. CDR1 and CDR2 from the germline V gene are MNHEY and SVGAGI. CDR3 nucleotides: TGTGCCAGCAGTTACTCGGCAGGGGGCGGGTATACCATATATTTT. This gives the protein CASSYSAGGGYTIYF.

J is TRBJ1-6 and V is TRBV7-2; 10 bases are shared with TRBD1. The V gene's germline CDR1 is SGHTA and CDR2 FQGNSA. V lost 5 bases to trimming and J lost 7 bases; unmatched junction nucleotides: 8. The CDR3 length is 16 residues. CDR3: CASSPDPDRGNSPLHF. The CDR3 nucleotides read TGTGCCAGCAGCCCGGATCCGGACAGGGGGAATTCACCCCTCCACTTT. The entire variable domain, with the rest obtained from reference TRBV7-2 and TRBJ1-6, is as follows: GAGVSQSPSNKVTEKGKDVELRCDPISGHTALYWYRQSLGQGLEFLIYFQGNSAPDKSGLPSDRFSAERTGGSVSTLTIQRTQQEDSAVYLCASSPDPDRGNSPLHFGNGTRLTVT.

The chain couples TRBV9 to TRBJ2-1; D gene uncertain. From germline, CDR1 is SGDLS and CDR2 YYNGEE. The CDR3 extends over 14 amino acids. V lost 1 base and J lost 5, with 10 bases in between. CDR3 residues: CASSVSYAHNEQFF. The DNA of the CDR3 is TGTGCCAGCAGCGTAAGCTATGCCCACAATGAGCAGTTCTTC.

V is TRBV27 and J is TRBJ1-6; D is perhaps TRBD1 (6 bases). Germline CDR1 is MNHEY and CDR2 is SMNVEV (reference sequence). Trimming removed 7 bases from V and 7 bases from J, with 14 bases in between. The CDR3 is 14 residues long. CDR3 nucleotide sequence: TGTGCCAGCATTTCCAGGGGAATGAATTCACCCCTCCACTTT. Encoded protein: CASISRGMNSPLHF.

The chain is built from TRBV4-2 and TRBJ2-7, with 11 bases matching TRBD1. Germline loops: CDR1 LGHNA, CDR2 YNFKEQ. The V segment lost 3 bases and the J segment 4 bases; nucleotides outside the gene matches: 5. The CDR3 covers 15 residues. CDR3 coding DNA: TGTGCCAGCAGCCAGGCCGGGACAGGGGGTTACGAGCAGTACTTC. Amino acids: CASSQAGTGGYEQYF.